The source of this T cell receptor (beta chain) is a study of beta chain features in type 1 diabetes. Each donor gave one heparinised blood draw averaging about 110 mL. The germline V gene encodes CDR1 SGDLS and CDR2 YYNGEE. The CDR3 spans 14 residues. V lost 0 bases to trimming and J lost 7 bases; unmatched junction nucleotides: 2. As every portion of the isolated RNA was reverse transcribed, the sequencing read expressed TCRB transcripts. Profiling relied on immunoSEQ multiplex PCR, and the TCRdb table lists in-frame clones only, not all of them. The data show more than 300,000 clones, more than 12% seen once.

The sequenced sample was naive CD4+ T cells from blood. The chain recombines TRBV9 with TRBJ2-7, with 12 nucleotides matching TRBD2. The sequence derives from a woman aged 18-30 years in good health. DNA of the CDR3: TGTGCCAGCAGCGTAGGACTAGCGGGAGAAGAGCAGTACTTC. It specifies CASSVGLAGEEQYF.